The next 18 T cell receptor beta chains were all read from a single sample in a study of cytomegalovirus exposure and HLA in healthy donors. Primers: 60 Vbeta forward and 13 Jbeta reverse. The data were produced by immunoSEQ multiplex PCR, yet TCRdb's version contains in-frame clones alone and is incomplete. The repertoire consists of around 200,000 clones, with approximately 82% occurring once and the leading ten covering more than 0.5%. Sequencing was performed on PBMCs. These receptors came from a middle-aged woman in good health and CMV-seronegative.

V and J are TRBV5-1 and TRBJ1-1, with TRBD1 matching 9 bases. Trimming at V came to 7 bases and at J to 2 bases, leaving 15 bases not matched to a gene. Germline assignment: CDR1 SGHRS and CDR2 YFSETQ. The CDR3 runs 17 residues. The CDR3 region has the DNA TGCGCCAGCGGAAAGGGGACAGGGAGTGCCCTAAACACTGAAGCTTTCTTT. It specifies CASGKGTGSALNTEAFF.

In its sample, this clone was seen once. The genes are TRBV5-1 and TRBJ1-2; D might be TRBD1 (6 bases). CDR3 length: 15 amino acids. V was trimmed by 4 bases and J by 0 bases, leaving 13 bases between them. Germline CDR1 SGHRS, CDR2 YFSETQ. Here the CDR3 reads CASSNGQLANYGYTF. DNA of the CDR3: TGCGCCAGCAGCAATGGACAGTTAGCTAACTATGGCTACACCTTC.

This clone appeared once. CDR3 DNA: TGTGCCTGGAGTGTATTGAGGGCTAGCGGGGGGGATGAGCAGTTCTTC. This sequence encodes CAWSVLRASGGDEQFF. The V gene is TRBV30, the J gene TRBJ2-1; 12 positions agree with TRBD2. Germline CDR1 is GTSNPN and CDR2 is SVGIG (reference sequence). The trim removed 0 bases at V and 8 bases at J, leaving 8 bases unmatched. This CDR3 comprises 16 residues.

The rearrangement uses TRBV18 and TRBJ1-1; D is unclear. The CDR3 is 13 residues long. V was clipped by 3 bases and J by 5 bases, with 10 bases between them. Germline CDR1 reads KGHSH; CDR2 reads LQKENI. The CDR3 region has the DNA TGTGCCAGCTCACCTCGGCAGACAACTGAAGCTTTCTTT. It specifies CASSPRQTTEAFF.

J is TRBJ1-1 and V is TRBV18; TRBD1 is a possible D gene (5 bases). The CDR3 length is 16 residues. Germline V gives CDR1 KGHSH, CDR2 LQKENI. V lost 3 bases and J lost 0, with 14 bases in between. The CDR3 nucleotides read TGTGCCAGCTCACCCTTCAGGGAAAATATGAACACTGAAGCTTTCTTT. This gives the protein CASSPFRENMNTEAFF.

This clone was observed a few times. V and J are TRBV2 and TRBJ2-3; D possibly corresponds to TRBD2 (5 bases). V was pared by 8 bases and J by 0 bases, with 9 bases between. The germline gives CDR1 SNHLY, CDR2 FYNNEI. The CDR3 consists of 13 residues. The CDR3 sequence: CASWTGSTDTQYF. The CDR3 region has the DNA TGTGCCAGCTGGACTGGGAGCACAGATACGCAGTATTTT. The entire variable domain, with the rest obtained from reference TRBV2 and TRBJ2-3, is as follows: EPEVTQTPSHQVTQMGQEVILRCVPISNHLYFYWYRQILGQKVEFLVSFYNNEISEKSEIFDDQFSVERPDGSNFTLKIRSTKLEDSAMYFCASWTGSTDTQYFGPGTRLTVL.

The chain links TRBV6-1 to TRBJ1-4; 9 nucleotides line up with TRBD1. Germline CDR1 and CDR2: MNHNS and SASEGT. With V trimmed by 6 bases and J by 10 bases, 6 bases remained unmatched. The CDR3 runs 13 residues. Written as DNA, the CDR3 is TGTGCCAGCAGAGAACAGGGGGCTTCAAAACTGTTTTTT. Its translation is CASREQGASKLFF.

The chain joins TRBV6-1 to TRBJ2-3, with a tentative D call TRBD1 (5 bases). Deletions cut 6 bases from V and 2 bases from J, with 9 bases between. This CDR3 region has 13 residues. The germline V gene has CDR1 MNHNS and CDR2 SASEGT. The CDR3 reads CASRDILTDTQYF. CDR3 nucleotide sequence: TGTGCCAGCAGGGACATCCTCACAGATACGCAGTATTTT.

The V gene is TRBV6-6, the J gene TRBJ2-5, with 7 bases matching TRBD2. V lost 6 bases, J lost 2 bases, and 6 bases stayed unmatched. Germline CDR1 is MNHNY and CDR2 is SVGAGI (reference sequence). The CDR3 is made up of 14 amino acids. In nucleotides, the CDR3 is TGTGCCAGCAGAAACAGCGGGGTACAAGAGACCCAGTACTTC. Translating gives CASRNSGVQETQYF.

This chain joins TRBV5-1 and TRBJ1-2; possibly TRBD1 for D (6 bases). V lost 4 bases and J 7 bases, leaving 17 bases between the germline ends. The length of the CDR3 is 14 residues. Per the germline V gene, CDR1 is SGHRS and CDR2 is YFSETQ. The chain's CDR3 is CASSTWTVWGGYTF. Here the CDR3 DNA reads TGCGCCAGCAGCACCTGGACAGTTTGGGGTGGCTACACCTTC.

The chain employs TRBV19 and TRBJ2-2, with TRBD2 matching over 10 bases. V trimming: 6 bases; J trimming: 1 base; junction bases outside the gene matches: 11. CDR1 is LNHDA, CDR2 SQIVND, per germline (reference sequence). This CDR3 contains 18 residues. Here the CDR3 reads CASRVPLAGALNTGELFF. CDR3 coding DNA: TGTGCCAGTAGAGTCCCCCTAGCGGGGGCTTTGAACACCGGGGAGCTGTTTTTT.

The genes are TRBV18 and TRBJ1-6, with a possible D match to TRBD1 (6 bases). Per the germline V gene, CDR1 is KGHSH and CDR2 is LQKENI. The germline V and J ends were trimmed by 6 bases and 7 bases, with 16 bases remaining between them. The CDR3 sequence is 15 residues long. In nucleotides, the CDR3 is TGTGCCAGCTCCCTAGGATCGCAGGGGAATTCACCCCTCCACTTT. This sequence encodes CASSLGSQGNSPLHF.

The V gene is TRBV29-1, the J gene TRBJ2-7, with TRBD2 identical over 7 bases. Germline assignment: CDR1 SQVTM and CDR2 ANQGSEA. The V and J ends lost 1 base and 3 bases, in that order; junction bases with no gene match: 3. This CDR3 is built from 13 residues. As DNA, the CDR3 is TGCAGCGTTGAAGTTGGGAGGGGCTACGAGCAGTACTTC. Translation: CSVEVGRGYEQYF.

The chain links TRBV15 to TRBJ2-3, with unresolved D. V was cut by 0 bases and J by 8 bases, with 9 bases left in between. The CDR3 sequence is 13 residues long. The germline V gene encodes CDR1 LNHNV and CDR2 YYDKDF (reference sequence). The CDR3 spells CATSRDAAPTQYF. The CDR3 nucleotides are TGTGCCACCAGCAGAGATGCGGCTCCTACGCAGTATTTT.

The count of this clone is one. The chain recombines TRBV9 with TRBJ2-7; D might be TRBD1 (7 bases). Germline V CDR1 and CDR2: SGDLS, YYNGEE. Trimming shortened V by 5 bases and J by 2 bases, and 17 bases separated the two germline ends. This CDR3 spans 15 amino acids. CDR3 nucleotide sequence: TGTGCCAGCAGTGGAGGGGACAGCCTACCCTACGAGCAGTACTTC. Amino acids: CASSGGDSLPYEQYF.

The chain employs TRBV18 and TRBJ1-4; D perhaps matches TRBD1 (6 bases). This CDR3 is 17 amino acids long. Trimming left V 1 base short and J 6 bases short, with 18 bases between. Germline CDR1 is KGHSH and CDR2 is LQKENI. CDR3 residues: CASSPQGRDTLYEKLFF. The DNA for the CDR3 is TGTGCCAGCTCACCACAGGGCAGGGACACGCTCTATGAAAAACTGTTTTTT.

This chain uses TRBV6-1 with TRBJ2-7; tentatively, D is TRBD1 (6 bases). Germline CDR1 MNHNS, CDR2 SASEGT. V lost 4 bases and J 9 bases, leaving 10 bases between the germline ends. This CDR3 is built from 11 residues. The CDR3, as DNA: TGTGCCAGCAGTGCTGGGACAAGGCAGTACTTC. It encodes CASSAGTRQYF.

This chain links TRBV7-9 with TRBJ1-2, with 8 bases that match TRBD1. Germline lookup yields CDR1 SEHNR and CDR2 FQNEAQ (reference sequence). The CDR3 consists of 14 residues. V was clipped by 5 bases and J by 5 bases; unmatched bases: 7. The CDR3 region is CASSHRTGKYGYTF. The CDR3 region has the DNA TGTGCCAGCAGCCACCGGACAGGGAAGTATGGCTACACCTTC.